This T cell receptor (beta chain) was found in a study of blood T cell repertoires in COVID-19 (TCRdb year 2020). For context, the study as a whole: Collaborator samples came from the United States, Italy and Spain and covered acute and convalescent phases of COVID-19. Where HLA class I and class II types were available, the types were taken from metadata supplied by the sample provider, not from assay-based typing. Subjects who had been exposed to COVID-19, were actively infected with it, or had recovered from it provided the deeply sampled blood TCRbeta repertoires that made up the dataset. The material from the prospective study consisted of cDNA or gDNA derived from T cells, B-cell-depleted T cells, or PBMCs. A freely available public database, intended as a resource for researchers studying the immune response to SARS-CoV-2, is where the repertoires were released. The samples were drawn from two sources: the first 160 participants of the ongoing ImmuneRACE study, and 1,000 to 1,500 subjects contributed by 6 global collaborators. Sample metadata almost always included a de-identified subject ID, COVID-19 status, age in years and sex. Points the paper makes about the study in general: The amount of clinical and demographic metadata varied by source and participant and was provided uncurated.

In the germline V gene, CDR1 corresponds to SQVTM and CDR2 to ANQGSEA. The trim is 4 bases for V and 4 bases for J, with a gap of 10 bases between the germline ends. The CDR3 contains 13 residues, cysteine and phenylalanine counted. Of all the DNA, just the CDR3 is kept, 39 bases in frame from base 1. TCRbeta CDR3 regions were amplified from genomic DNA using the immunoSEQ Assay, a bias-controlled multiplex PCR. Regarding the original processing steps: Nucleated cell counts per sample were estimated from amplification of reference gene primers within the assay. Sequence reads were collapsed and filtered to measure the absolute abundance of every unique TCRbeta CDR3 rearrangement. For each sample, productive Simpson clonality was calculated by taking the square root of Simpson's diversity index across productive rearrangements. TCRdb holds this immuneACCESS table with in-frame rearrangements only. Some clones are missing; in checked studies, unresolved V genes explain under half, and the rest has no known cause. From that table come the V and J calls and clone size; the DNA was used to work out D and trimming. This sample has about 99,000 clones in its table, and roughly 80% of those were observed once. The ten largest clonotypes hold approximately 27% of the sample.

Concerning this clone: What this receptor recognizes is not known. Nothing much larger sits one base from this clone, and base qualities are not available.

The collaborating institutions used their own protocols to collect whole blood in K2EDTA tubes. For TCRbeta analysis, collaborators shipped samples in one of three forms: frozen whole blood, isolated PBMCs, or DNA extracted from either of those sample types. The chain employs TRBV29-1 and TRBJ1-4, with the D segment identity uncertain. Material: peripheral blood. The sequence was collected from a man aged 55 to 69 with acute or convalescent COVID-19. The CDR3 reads CSVAEGYNEKLFF. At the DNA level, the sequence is TGCAGCGTTGCCGAGGGTTATAATGAAAAACTGTTTTTT.